Listed here are 14 T cell receptor beta chains from one sample, sequenced in a study of CD8+CD57+ T cells in acquired aplastic anemia. Sequenced patients had shown CD8+CD57+ cell expansion by flow cytometry. Profiling that covered TCR beta VDJ and CDR3 relied on genomic DNA as its template. TCRdb fed the reads into MiXCR, producing one record per CDR3 protein. The sample comprises some 200,000 distinct CDR3 sequences, approximately 48% of which are singletons, and about 8.8% rests with the top ten. The sample taken for sequencing was sorted CD4+, CD8+, or CD8+CD57+ T cells (not recorded which) from PBMCs. These receptor sequences come from a human donor with aplastic anemia.

This clonotype showed up many times. The chain couples TRBV14 to TRBJ1-1; a possible D gene is TRBD1 (5 bases). Germline V gives CDR1 SGHDN, CDR2 FVKESK. The CDR3 sequence is 11 residues long. Trimming pared 1 base from V and 10 bases from J, leaving 7 bases between. The CDR3 is CASSQGGIAFF. The CDR3 DNA is TGTGCCAGCAGCCAAGGGGGCATAGCTTTCTTT.

The CDR3 bases are TGTGCCAGCAGTCAAATTTCCGGGACAGGGGATGGCTACACCTTC. It yields the protein CASSQISGTGDGYTF. The chain links TRBV12-3 or TRBV12-4 to TRBJ1-2; 10 bases line up with TRBD1. This CDR3 is built from 15 residues. With 5 bases clipped from V and 6 bases from J, the junction kept 9 bases outside the gene matches.

This sequence joins TRBV24-1 and TRBJ2-4; no clear D. Trimming left V 4 bases short and J 0 bases short, with 9 bases between. Germline values: CDR1 KGHDR, CDR2 SFDVKD. This CDR3 contains 15 residues. The CDR3 DNA reads as TGTGCCACCAGTGAAGGCAACCTAGCCAAAAACATTCAGTACTTC. Translating gives CATSEGNLAKNIQYF.

This clonotype was detected many times. CDR3 sequence reads: CSASGGGGSTGGYTF. In DNA, the CDR3 is TGCAGTGCTAGTGGGGGGGGTGGGAGTACGGGTGGCTACACCTTC. The rearrangement uses TRBV20-1 and TRBJ1-2, with D perhaps TRBD1 (5 bases). The CDR3 consists of 15 residues. Germline V gene sequence: CDR1 DFQATT, CDR2 SNEGSKA (reference sequence). V lost 3 bases and J lost 7, with 21 bases in between.

The chain recombines TRBV7-8 with TRBJ2-7; a possible D gene is TRBD1 (6 bases). Germline values: CDR1 SGHVS, CDR2 FQNEAQ. The ends were cut back, 6 bases at V and 0 bases at J, with 9 bases in the middle. The CDR3 covers 13 residues. The CDR3 DNA reads TGTGCCAGCAGTCGGGACACCTCCTACGAGCAGTACTTC. Amino acid sequence: CASSRDTSYEQYF.

V usage is TRBV15 and J usage is TRBJ1-2, with 7 positions matching TRBD1. With 9 bases clipped from V and 5 bases from J, the junction kept 9 bases outside the gene matches. This CDR3 region has 13 residues. Germline loops: CDR1 LNHNV, CDR2 YYDKDF (reference sequence). The DNA for the CDR3 is TGTGCCACAGCTCCCGGGACAGAGTATGGCTACACCTTC. Protein product: CATAPGTEYGYTF.

This clonotype was seen many times. The rearrangement uses TRBV5-1 and TRBJ1-1; the match to TRBD1 covers 9 bases. In germline, CDR1 is SGHRS, CDR2 YFSETQ. Trimming took 7 bases from V and 6 from J; bases not matched to a gene: 16. This CDR3 region has 16 residues. Written as DNA, the CDR3 is TGCGCCAGCGGGCCCGGCGGACAGGGGCTAGGCGCTGAAGCTTTCTTT. Protein: CASGPGGQGLGAEAFF.

The rearrangement links TRBV20-1 to TRBJ2-3; D not resolved. V was shortened by 3 bases and J by 2 bases, with 15 bases between the two germline ends. This CDR3 is built from 15 residues. The germline V gene has CDR1 DFQATT and CDR2 SNEGSKA (reference sequence). DNA of the CDR3: TGCAGTGCTAGTAATCTCGACTTCCACACAGATACGCAGTATTTT. Translating gives CSASNLDFHTDTQYF.

CDR3 sequence reads: CASSQEVSGTYEQYF. The CDR3 bases are TGCGCCAGCAGCCAAGAGGTTAGCGGGACCTACGAGCAGTACTTC. The chain uses TRBV5-1 and TRBJ2-7; 8 bases match TRBD2. The germline V gene has CDR1 SGHRS and CDR2 YFSETQ. CDR3 length: 15 amino acids. Unmatched junction bases numbered 8, after V lost 4 bases and J lost 2 bases. Together with reference TRBV5-1 and TRBJ2-7, the CDR3 gives the full variable domain: KAGVTQTPRYLIKTRGQQVTLSCSPISGHRSVSWYQQTPGQGLQFLFEYFSETQRNKGNFPGRFSGRQFSNSRSEMNVSTLELGDSALYLCASSQEVSGTYEQYFGPGTRLTVT.

The J gene is TRBJ2-7, the V gene TRBV7-4, with 7 bases matching TRBD1. The germline CDR1 and CDR2 sequences are SGHVT and SQSDAQ. The CDR3 runs 15 residues. V was clipped by 5 bases and J by 1 base; unmatched bases: 8. The chain's CDR3 is CASSNTGASSYEQYF. The CDR3 region has the DNA TGTGCCAGCAGCAACACAGGGGCTAGTTCCTACGAGCAGTACTTC.

Turning to this clonotype: Sequence at one end of the junction differs from germline and may be a read error. The J gene is TRBJ2-7, the V gene TRBV10-3; tentatively, D is TRBD1 (6 bases). CDR3 length: 15 residues. CDR1 and CDR2 from the germline V gene are ENHRY and SYGVKD. The CDR3 bases are TGTGCCAGCAGTCCTGAATGGACAGAGTTCTACGAGCAGTACTTC. As protein: CASSPEWTEFYEQYF.

This clonotype was recorded many times. CDR3 bases: TGCAGTGCTGGCGGGACAGGGGGCCGACAAGAGACCCAGTACTTC. This sequence encodes CSAGGTGGRQETQYF. J is TRBJ2-5 and V is TRBV20-1, with TRBD1 matching 12 bases. V shed 5 bases, J shed 2 bases, and the junction held 6 bases outside the gene matches. This CDR3 contains 15 residues. Germline V gene data show CDR1 as DFQATT and CDR2 as SNEGSKA (reference sequence).

This clonotype has a handful of counts. The chain has TRBV24-1 and TRBJ2-1; D is perhaps TRBD1 or TRBD2 (5 bases each). This CDR3 has 14 amino acids. Per germline, CDR1 KGHDR and CDR2 SFDVKD. V was clipped by 4 bases and J by 7 bases, with 13 bases between them. The CDR3 spells CATSEGVRANEQFF. DNA for the CDR3: TGTGCCACCAGTGAGGGGGTGAGGGCTAATGAGCAGTTCTTC.

In its sample, this clonotype was seen a few times. The rearrangement uses TRBV10-3 and TRBJ1-2; D call uncertain. The germline V gene has CDR1 ENHRY and CDR2 SYGVKD. Trimming cost V 10 bases and J 4 bases, with 16 bases left between them. The CDR3 has 13 residues. The CDR3 nucleotides are TGTGCCAGTGGTGAGCAGGAGACCTATGGCTACACCTTC. Amino acids: CASGEQETYGYTF.